The 24 T cell receptor beta chains in this list originate from one sample, sequenced in a study of human T cells and chemical hapten exposure. This sample's time point: patch test 2, 6 weeks after DPC sensitization. Noted treatment: therapeutic diphenylcyclopropenone sensitization with weekly scalp DPC. TCRdb recomputed calls from the RACE reads with MiXCR, one row per CDR3 protein. The sample yields about 26,000 distinct CDR3 sequences, approximately 9% seen once. The source was whole blood, collected in connection with sensitization to the hapten diphenylcyclopropenone (DPC). The receptor source for this set is a man under 40 with alopecia areata. Some clones in this sample may be carry-over from other donors' samples.

This clonotype was observed at least ten times. The V and J genes are TRBV6-5 and TRBJ1-1, with 7 bases fitting TRBD1. The CDR3 covers 13 residues. The V gene end was trimmed by 4 bases and the J gene end by 3 bases; junction bases not matched to a gene: 2. The germline V gene has CDR1 MNHEY and CDR2 SVGAGI. CDR3 nucleotide sequence: TGTGCCAGCAGTTCCAGGGGGGACACTGAAGCTTTCTTT. Amino acids: CASSSRGDTEAFF.

This clonotype has a handful of counts. The J gene is TRBJ1-2, the V gene TRBV7-2; possible D gene TRBD1, 5 bases. Looked up from germline, CDR1 is SGHTA and CDR2 is FQGNSA. V gave up 2 bases and J gave up 6 bases, with 16 bases separating them. This CDR3 has 15 amino acids. The CDR3 sequence is CASSLTGPRDDGYTF. The CDR3 nucleotides read TGTGCCAGCAGCTTAACAGGCCCACGAGATGATGGCTACACCTTC.

This clonotype was detected ten times or more. The chain has TRBV7-9 and TRBJ1-5; maybe TRBD1 (5 bases). The CDR3 contains 17 residues. CDR1 is SEHNR and CDR2 is FQNEAQ in the germline V gene (reference sequence). Trimming cost V 0 bases and J 2 bases, with 14 bases left between them. The CDR3 region is CASSLAGTSRGNQPQHF. In DNA form, the CDR3 reads TGTGCCAGCAGCTTAGCGGGGACTTCCCGGGGCAATCAGCCCCAGCATTTT.

This clonotype occurred many times. This chain joins TRBV11-2 and TRBJ1-2, with D perhaps TRBD1 (5 bases). CDR1 is SGHAT and CDR2 is FQNNGV in the germline V gene. The V and J ends lost 2 bases and 1 base respectively, with 14 bases between them. The CDR3 is 16 amino acids. CDR3 protein: CASSLQTAMFNYGYTF. DNA of the CDR3: TGTGCCAGCAGCTTACAGACAGCTATGTTTAACTATGGCTACACCTTC.

The sample holds many counts of this clonotype. This rearrangement joins TRBV5-6 to TRBJ2-3; 11 bases line up with TRBD1. This CDR3 is built from 15 residues. V lost 4 bases, J lost 5 bases, and 6 bases stayed unmatched. Looked up from germline, CDR1 is SGHDT and CDR2 is YYEEEE. The CDR3, as DNA: TGTGCCAGCAGCCTTGGACAGGGGGCTGGAGATACGCAGTATTTT. Amino acid sequence: CASSLGQGAGDTQYF. The variable domain in full, with the rest retrieved from reference TRBV5-6 and TRBJ2-3, is DAGVTQSPTHLIKTRGQQVTLRCSPKSGHDTVSWYQQALGQGPQFIFQYYEEEERQRGNFPDRFSGHQFPNYSSELNVNALLLGDSALYLCASSLGQGAGDTQYFGPGTRLTVL.

The chain employs TRBV11-3 and TRBJ2-1, with D possibly TRBD2 on 5 matching bases. V lost 0 bases, J lost 0 bases, and 12 bases lay in between. Germline V lookup: CDR1 SGHNT, CDR2 YENEEA. CDR3 length: 17 amino acids. CDR3 in amino acids: CASSLEGGLRSYNEQFF. Here the CDR3 DNA reads TGTGCCAGCAGCTTAGAAGGTGGACTGCGCTCCTACAATGAGCAGTTCTTC. Variable domain in full (rest from reference TRBV11-3 and TRBJ2-1): EAGVVQSPRYKIIEKKQPVAFWCNPISGHNTLYWYLQNLGQGPELLIRYENEEAVDDSQLPKDRFSAERLKGVDSTLKIQPAELGDSAVYLCASSLEGGLRSYNEQFFGPGTRLTVL.

This clonotype has ten or more counts. The CDR3 loop is CAIRDTGGTSYEQYF. CDR3 nucleotides: TGTGCCATCAGGGACACGGGGGGGACCTCCTACGAGCAGTACTTC. The rearrangement links TRBV10-3 to TRBJ2-7, with 8 bases fitting TRBD2. The CDR3 has 15 amino acids. Germline values: CDR1 ENHRY, CDR2 SYGVKD. The V and J ends lost 6 bases and 0 bases, in that order; junction bases with no gene match: 7.

This clonotype has at least ten counts. The V and J genes are TRBV6-2 or TRBV6-3 and TRBJ1-2; D might be TRBD1 (6 bases). With 6 bases removed from V and 3 bases from J, the gap between germline ends came to 11 bases. The CDR3 is 13 residues long. Germline V gene data show CDR1 as MNHEY and CDR2 as SVGEGT. CDR3: CASRDSPDYGYTF. CDR3 sequence (DNA): TGTGCCAGCAGGGACAGCCCGGACTATGGCTACACCTTC.

The chain carries TRBV4-3 and TRBJ1-4; tentatively, D is TRBD1 (6 bases). Trimming stripped 1 base from V and 2 bases from J, with 11 bases between. Germline-derived CDR1 and CDR2 are LGHNA and YSLEER. The CDR3 covers 16 residues. This CDR3 is CASSQGGGLTNEKLFF. CDR3 DNA sequence: TGCGCCAGCAGCCAAGGAGGGGGGCTCACTAATGAAAAACTGTTTTTT.

In DNA, the CDR3 is TGTGCCAGCAGGGACGTGTGGGTAGCGGGGGACCCGCAAGAGACCCAGTACTTC. Protein product: CASRDVWVAGDPQETQYF. The V and J genes are TRBV11-3 and TRBJ2-5, with 9 bases identical to TRBD2. Trimming took 6 bases from V and 2 from J; bases not matched to a gene: 16. The length of the CDR3 is 18 residues. Germline loops: CDR1 SGHNT, CDR2 YENEEA. The full variable domain, its missing parts supplied by reference TRBV11-3 and TRBJ2-5, is EAGVVQSPRYKIIEKKQPVAFWCNPISGHNTLYWYLQNLGQGPELLIRYENEEAVDDSQLPKDRFSAERLKGVDSTLKIQPAELGDSAVYLCASRDVWVAGDPQETQYFGPGTRLLVL.

The sample holds many counts of this clonotype. CDR3 nucleotides: TGTGCCAGCAGCTCCAGGCCCCTAGCAGATACGCAGTATTTT. Its translation: CASSSRPLADTQYF. The chain is built from TRBV7-6 and TRBJ2-3; D gene uncertain. The CDR3 consists of 14 residues. Germline CDR1 and CDR2: SGHVS and FNYEAQ. Trimming removed 4 bases at V and 4 bases at J, with 12 bases between.

The rearrangement joins TRBV29-1 to TRBJ2-7, with 10 bases identical to TRBD1. The V segment lost 0 bases and the J segment 6 bases; nucleotides outside the gene matches: 2. Germline CDR1 SQVTM, CDR2 ANQGSEA. This CDR3 spans 13 amino acids. CDR3 residues: CSVEEGDRGEQYF. DNA for the CDR3: TGCAGCGTTGAAGAGGGGGACAGGGGCGAGCAGTACTTC.

A few counts support this clonotype. The V and J genes are TRBV6-6 and TRBJ1-1; no clear D gene. The CDR3 is 14 amino acids. Germline CDR1 MNHNY, CDR2 SVGAGI (reference sequence). Trimming cost V 4 bases and J 0 bases, with 9 bases left between them. The CDR3 region has the DNA TGTGCCAGCAGTTTGGTAGATATGAACACTGAAGCTTTCTTT. Translated: CASSLVDMNTEAFF.

CDR3 bases: TGTGCCAGCAGTGAAACAATACAGGGGGAAGCGGATCAGCCCCAGCATTTT. Amino acid sequence: CASSETIQGEADQPQHF. The chain is built from TRBV6-4 and TRBJ1-5, with TRBD1 matching over 8 bases. The CDR3 contains 17 residues. With V trimmed by 3 bases and J by 5 bases, 12 bases remained unmatched. Germline V gene lookup returns CDR1 MRHNA and CDR2 SNTAGT.

The table lists this clonotype with many counts. The chain carries TRBV6-2 or TRBV6-3 and TRBJ1-2; no definite D call. CDR1 and CDR2 from the germline V gene are MNHEY and SVGEGT. Trimming pared 0 bases from V and 2 bases from J, leaving 7 bases between. The CDR3 is 14 amino acids. The CDR3 is CASSYSGGNYGYTF. The DNA for the CDR3 is TGTGCCAGCAGTTACTCCGGCGGAAACTATGGCTACACCTTC.

A few counts support this clonotype. This chain connects TRBV7-2 to TRBJ1-6; D is uncertain. Trimming cost V 5 bases and J 7 bases, with 9 bases left between them. CDR3 size: 13 residues. CDR1 and CDR2 from the germline V gene are SGHTA and FQGNSA. CDR3 region: CASSPGGNSPLHF. The CDR3 DNA reads as TGTGCCAGCAGCCCGGGTGGCAATTCACCCCTCCACTTT.

This sequence joins TRBV29-1 and TRBJ2-1, with a tentative D call TRBD1 (5 bases). Trimming pared 6 bases from V and 0 bases from J, leaving 9 bases between. The CDR3 runs to 13 residues. CDR1 SQVTM and CDR2 ANQGSEA come from the germline V gene. CDR3 residues: CSVQVSSYNEQFF. CDR3 DNA: TGCAGCGTACAGGTGAGCTCCTACAATGAGCAGTTCTTC.

This clonotype was picked up many times. The genes are TRBV7-6 and TRBJ1-1; D is unresolved. V was shortened by 1 base and J by 1 base, with 7 bases between the two germline ends. The CDR3 length is 14 residues. Germline lookup yields CDR1 SGHVS and CDR2 FNYEAQ. The CDR3 reads CASSLGSANTEAFF. CDR3 DNA sequence: TGTGCCAGCAGCTTAGGCTCAGCGAACACTGAAGCTTTCTTT.

This clonotype was picked up many times. The chain couples TRBV20-1 to TRBJ1-3; D is uncertain. V lost 5 bases and J 0 bases, leaving 11 bases between the germline ends. Germline assignment: CDR1 DFQATT and CDR2 SNEGSKA (reference sequence). CDR3 length equals 14 residues. The CDR3 reads CSAHQGDSGNTIYF. The CDR3, as DNA: TGCAGTGCTCACCAAGGAGACTCTGGAAACACCATATATTTT.

The chain is built from TRBV29-1 and TRBJ1-1; 7 bases align to TRBD1. The CDR3 is 12 residues long. V lost 5 bases to trimming and J lost 4 bases; unmatched junction nucleotides: 4. CDR1 and CDR2 (germline): SQVTM, ANQGSEA. The CDR3 DNA sequence: TGCAGCGTTCGACAGGGAGGCACTGAAGCTTTCTTT. This sequence encodes CSVRQGGTEAFF.

This clonotype occurred many times. The chain has TRBV6-2 or TRBV6-3 and TRBJ1-2, with 7 bases that match TRBD1. Germline V gene sequence: CDR1 MNHEY, CDR2 SVGEGT. This CDR3 region has 14 residues. Losses at the gene ends were 5 bases for V and 8 bases for J; bases not matched to a gene: 11. CDR3 region: CASSVTGVFDGYTF. The CDR3 coding sequence is TGTGCCAGCAGTGTAACAGGGGTGTTTGACGGCTACACCTTC.

This clonotype was seen at least ten times. The V call is TRBV10-3, the J call TRBJ2-1; 7 nucleotides agree with TRBD1. The J segment lost 0 bases and the V segment lost 3 bases, leaving 11 bases of the junction unmatched. Germline-derived CDR1 and CDR2 are ENHRY and SYGVKD. CDR3 size: 18 residues. The CDR3 region is CAISDTTGVRSSYNEQFF. The DNA of the CDR3 is TGTGCCATCAGTGACACCACAGGGGTACGAAGCTCCTACAATGAGCAGTTCTTC.

Comment on this clonotype: Germline and junction disagree at one end, which may indicate a read error. This chain links TRBV29-1 with TRBJ2-7, with D maybe TRBD2 (6 bases). Germline values: CDR1 SQVTM, CDR2 ANQGSEA. This CDR3 is 15 amino acids long. DNA of the CDR3: TGCGGCGTTGAAGATTCTCTTTGCGGGGCCTACGAGCAGTACTTC. This codes for CGVEDSLCGAYEQYF.

This clonotype has at least ten counts. This chain uses TRBV27 with TRBJ2-1; 15 bases are a match to TRBD2. Germline V lookup: CDR1 MNHEY, CDR2 SMNVEV (reference sequence). V was clipped by 4 bases and J by 7 bases; unmatched bases: 2. The CDR3 is 15 residues long. The CDR3 sequence is CASSSGTSGRNEQFF. Here the CDR3 DNA reads TGTGCCAGCAGTTCCGGGACTAGCGGGAGGAATGAGCAGTTCTTC.